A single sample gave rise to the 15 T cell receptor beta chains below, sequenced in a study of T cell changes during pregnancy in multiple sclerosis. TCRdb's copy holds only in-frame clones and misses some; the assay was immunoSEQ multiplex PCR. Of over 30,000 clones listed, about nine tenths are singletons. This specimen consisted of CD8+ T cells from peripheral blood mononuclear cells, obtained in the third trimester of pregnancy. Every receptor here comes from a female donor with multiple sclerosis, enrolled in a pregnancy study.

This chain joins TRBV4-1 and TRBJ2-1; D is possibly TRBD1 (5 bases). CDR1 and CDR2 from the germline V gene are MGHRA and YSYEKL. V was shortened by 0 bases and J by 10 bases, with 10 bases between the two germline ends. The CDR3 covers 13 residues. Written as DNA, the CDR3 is TGCGCCAGCAGCCAAGATAGGGGCCGGGAGCAGTTCTTC. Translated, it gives CASSQDRGREQFF.

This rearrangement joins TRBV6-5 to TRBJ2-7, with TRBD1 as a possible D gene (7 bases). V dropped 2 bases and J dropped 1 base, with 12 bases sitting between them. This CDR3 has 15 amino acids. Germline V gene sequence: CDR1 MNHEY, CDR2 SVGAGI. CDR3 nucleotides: TGTGCCAGCAGTTACCAGGCAGGGGGGTCCTACGAGCAGTACTTC. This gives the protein CASSYQAGGSYEQYF.

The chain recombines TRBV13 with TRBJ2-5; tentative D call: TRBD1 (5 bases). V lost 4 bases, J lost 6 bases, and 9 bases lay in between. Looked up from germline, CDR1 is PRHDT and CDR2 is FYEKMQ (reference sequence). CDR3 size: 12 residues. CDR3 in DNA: TGTGCCAGCAGCTCAGGGCTAAAGACCCAGTACTTC. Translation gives CASSSGLKTQYF.

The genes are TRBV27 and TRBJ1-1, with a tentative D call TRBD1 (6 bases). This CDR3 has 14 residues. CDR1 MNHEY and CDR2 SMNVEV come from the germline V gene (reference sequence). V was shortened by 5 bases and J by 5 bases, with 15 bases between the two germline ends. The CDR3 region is CASSTSGRGTEAFF. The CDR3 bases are TGTGCCAGCAGTACATCTGGCAGGGGAACTGAAGCTTTCTTT.

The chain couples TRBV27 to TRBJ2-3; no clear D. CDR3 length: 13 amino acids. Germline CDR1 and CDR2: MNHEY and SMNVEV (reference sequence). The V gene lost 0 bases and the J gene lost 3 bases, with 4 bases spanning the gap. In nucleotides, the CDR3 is TGTGCCAGCAGTTTATCTCGGACAGATACGCAGTATTTT. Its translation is CASSLSRTDTQYF.

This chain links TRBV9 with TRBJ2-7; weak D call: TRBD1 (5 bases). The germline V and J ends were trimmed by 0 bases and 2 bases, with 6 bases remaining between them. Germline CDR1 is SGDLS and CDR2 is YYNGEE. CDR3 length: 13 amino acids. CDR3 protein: CASSVGQTYEQYF. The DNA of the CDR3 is TGTGCCAGCAGCGTAGGACAGACCTACGAGCAGTACTTC.

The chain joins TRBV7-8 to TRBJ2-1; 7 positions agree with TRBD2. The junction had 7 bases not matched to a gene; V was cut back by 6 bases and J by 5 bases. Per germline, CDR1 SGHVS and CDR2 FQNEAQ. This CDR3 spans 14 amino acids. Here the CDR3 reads CASSPSGINNEQFF. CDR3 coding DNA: TGTGCCAGCAGTCCAAGCGGGATAAACAATGAGCAGTTCTTC. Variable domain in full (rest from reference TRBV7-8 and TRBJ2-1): GAGVSQSPRYKVAKRGQDVALRCDPISGHVSLFWYQQALGQGPEFLTYFQNEAQLDKSGLPSDRFFAERPEGSVSTLKIQRTQQEDSAVYLCASSPSGINNEQFFGPGTRLTVL.

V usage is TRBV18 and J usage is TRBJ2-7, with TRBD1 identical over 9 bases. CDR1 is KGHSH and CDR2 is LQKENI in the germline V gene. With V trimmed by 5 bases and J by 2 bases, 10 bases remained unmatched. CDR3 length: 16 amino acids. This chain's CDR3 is CASSTYRGPLPYEQYF. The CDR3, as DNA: TGTGCCAGCTCAACCTACAGGGGGCCCCTTCCCTACGAGCAGTACTTC.

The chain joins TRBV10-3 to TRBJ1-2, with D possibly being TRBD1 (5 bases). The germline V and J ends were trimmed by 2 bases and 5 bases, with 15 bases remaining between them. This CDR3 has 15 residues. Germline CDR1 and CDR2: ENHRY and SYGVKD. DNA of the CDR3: TGTGCCATCAGTGAGCTCCCGCAGGGAGGATATGGCTACACCTTC. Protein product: CAISELPQGGYGYTF.

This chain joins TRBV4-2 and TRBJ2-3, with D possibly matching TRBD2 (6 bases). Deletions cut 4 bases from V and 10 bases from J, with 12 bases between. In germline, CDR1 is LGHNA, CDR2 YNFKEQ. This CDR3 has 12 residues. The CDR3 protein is CASSPAGTSQYF. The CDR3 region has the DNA TGTGCCAGCAGCCCAGCCGGGACTTCGCAGTATTTT.

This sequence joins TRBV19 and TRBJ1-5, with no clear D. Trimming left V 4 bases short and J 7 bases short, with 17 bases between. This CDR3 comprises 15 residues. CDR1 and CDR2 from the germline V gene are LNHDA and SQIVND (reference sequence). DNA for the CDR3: TGTGCCAGTAGTAATCGGGAGTCCGTGGGCCAGCCCCAGCATTTT. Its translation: CASSNRESVGQPQHF.

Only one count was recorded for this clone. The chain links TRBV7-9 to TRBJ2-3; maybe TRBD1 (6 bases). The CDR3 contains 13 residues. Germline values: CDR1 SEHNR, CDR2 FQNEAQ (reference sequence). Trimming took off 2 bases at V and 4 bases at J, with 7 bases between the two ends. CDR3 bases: TGTGCCAGCAGCTTACAGGGGTCAGATACGCAGTATTTT. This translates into CASSLQGSDTQYF.

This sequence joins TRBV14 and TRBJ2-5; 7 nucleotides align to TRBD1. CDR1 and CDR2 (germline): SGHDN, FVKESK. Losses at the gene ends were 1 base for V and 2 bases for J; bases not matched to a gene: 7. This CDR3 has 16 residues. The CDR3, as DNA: TGTGCCAGCAGCCAAGGGAGAGGGGGCTGGCAAGAGACCCAGTACTTC. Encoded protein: CASSQGRGGWQETQYF.

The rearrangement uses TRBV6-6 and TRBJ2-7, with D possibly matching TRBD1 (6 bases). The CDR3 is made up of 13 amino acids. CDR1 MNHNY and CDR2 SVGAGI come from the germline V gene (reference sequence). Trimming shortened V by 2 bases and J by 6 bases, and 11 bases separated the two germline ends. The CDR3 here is CASSYRDISEQYF. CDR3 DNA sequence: TGTGCCAGCAGTTACCGGGACATTTCCGAGCAGTACTTC.

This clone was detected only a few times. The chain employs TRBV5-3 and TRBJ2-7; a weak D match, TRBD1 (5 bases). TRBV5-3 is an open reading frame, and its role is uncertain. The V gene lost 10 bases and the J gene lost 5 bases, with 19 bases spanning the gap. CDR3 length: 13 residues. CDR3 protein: CAPRGSLDNEQYF. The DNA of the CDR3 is TGTGCCCCAAGGGGATCCCTGGACAACGAGCAGTACTTC.